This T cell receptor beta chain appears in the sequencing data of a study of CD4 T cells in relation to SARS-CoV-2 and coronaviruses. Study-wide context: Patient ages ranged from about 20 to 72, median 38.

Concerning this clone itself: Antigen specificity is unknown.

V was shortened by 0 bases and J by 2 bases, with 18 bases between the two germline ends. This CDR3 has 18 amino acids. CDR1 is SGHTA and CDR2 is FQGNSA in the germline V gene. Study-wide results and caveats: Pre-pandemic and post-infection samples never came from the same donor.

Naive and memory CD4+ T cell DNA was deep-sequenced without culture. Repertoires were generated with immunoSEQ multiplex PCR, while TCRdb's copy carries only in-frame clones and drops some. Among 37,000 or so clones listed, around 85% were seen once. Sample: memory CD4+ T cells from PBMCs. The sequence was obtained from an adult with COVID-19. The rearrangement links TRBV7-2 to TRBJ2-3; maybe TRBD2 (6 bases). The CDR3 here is CASSLALNQRAVTDTQYF. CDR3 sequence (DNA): TGTGCCAGCAGCTTAGCGCTAAACCAGCGGGCCGTCACAGATACGCAGTATTTT. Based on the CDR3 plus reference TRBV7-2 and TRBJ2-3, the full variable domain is GAGVSQSPSNKVTEKGKDVELRCDPISGHTALYWYRQSLGQGLEFLIYFQGNSAPDKSGLPSDRFSAERTGGSVSTLTIQRTQQEDSAVYLCASSLALNQRAVTDTQYFGPGTRLTVL.